Listed below are T cell receptor beta chains from one sample, sequenced in a study of naive and memory T cell subsets. A single record per CDR3 protein comes from TCRdb applying MiXCR to the UMI-ligation and nested PCR reads. Among roughly 80,000 distinct CDR3 sequences listed, about 9.9% were seen once. Sequencing was carried out using naive CD8+ T cells from blood. The source is a human donor in good health. The CDR3 runs from the conserved cysteine through the conserved F or W. A D gene is named only where the DNA matches it firmly. Size tells how often a clone was seen (once, few, many) or the class of an expanded clone, and some rows leave it out.

cdr3_nt: TGTGCCACCAATCTCAATCTGCTACGGGGGAATTGTAACATTCAGTACTTC
cdr3_aa: CATNLNLLRGNCNIQYF
j_call: TRBJ2-4
d_call: NA
clone_size: NA
v_call: TRBV24-1

cdr3_nt: TGTGCCAGCAGTTACTCGTTTGGGACAGGGGATGAGCAGTACTTC
cdr3_aa: CASSYSFGTGDEQYF
j_call: TRBJ2-7
d_call: TRBD1
clone_size: NA
v_call: TRBV6-5

cdr3_nt: TGCAGTGCTAAGAAGGCCTCGGGGTCCGGCTACGAGCAGTACTTC
cdr3_aa: CSAKKASGSGYEQYF
j_call: TRBJ2-7
d_call: NA
clone_size: many
v_call: TRBV20-1

cdr3_nt: TGCGCCAGCAGTGAGACTAGCGGGACGCCCGCCGAGCAGTACTTC
cdr3_aa: CASSETSGTPAEQYF
j_call: TRBJ2-7
d_call: TRBD2
clone_size: once
v_call: TRBV10-2

cdr3_nt: TGCAGTGCTAGTTTACAGAGCTCCTACAATGAGCAGTTCTTC
cdr3_aa: CSASLQSSYNEQFF
j_call: TRBJ2-1
d_call: NA
clone_size: NA
v_call: TRBV20-1

cdr3_nt: TGTGCCAGCAGCGACGGACTTAGTTACGAGCAGTACTTC
cdr3_aa: CASSDGLSYEQYF
j_call: TRBJ2-7
d_call: NA
clone_size: NA
v_call: TRBV7-9

cdr3_nt: TGTGCCAGCAGCAAAGGCCTACTAGCGGGTGCGTTCTTC
cdr3_aa: CASSKGLLAGAFF
j_call: TRBJ2-1
d_call: NA
clone_size: few
v_call: TRBV21-1

cdr3_nt: TGTGCCAGCAGCCCCGCTATGCAAGAGACCCAGTACTTC
cdr3_aa: CASSPAMQETQYF
j_call: TRBJ2-5
d_call: NA
clone_size: many
v_call: TRBV14

cdr3_nt: TGCAGCGTTGAGGGGGGCCAGGGCTATGGCTACACCTTC
cdr3_aa: CSVEGGQGYGYTF
j_call: TRBJ1-2
d_call: NA
clone_size: NA
v_call: TRBV29-1

cdr3_nt: TGTGCCAGCAGTTTATTTGCAGGGGCCGGGGAGCTGTTTTTT
cdr3_aa: CASSLFAGAGELFF
j_call: TRBJ2-2
d_call: NA
clone_size: few
v_call: TRBV27

cdr3_nt: TGTGCCAGCAGCCAAGGAGCTAGCGAGCAGTTCTTC
cdr3_aa: CASSQGASEQFF
j_call: TRBJ2-1
d_call: NA
clone_size: few
v_call: TRBV3-1

cdr3_nt: TGTGCCAGCAGCCAAGATTGGCGCGGGAGCTCCTACAATGAGCAGTTCTTC
cdr3_aa: CASSQDWRGSSYNEQFF
j_call: TRBJ2-1
d_call: TRBD2
clone_size: few
v_call: TRBV3-1

cdr3_nt: TGTGCCAGCAGAGGAGGCAGGGTGAACACTGAAGCTTTCTTT
cdr3_aa: CASRGGRVNTEAFF
j_call: TRBJ1-1
d_call: NA
clone_size: NA
v_call: TRBV6-2/TRBV6-3

cdr3_nt: TGTGCCAGCAGTTTCGACAGGAGGACTAGCGGGGGGAAAAACATTCAGTACTTC
cdr3_aa: CASSFDRRTSGGKNIQYF
j_call: TRBJ2-4
d_call: TRBD2
clone_size: few
v_call: TRBV27

cdr3_nt: TGTGCCAGCAGTTACTCTCACAGGACGACTGAAGCTTTCTTT
cdr3_aa: CASSYSHRTTEAFF
j_call: TRBJ1-1
d_call: NA
clone_size: many
v_call: TRBV6-2/TRBV6-3

cdr3_nt: TGTGCCAGCAGCGTAGAATGGCGGGAGGGACATGAGCAGTTCTTC
cdr3_aa: CASSVEWREGHEQFF
j_call: TRBJ2-1
d_call: TRBD2
clone_size: many
v_call: TRBV9

cdr3_nt: TGCAGCGTATCAGGGGGACCCTACAATGAGCAGTTCTTC
cdr3_aa: CSVSGGPYNEQFF
j_call: TRBJ2-1
d_call: TRBD1
clone_size: many
v_call: TRBV29-1

cdr3_nt: TGTGCCAGCAGCTCCTTCCCCGGGACAGGGGGCTCGGGACAGCCCCAGCATTTT
cdr3_aa: CASSSFPGTGGSGQPQHF
j_call: TRBJ1-5
d_call: TRBD1
clone_size: NA
v_call: TRBV7-8

cdr3_nt: TGTGCCTGGAGTGTAGGGCTTATCGAGCAGTACTTC
cdr3_aa: CAWSVGLIEQYF
j_call: TRBJ2-7
d_call: NA
clone_size: few
v_call: TRBV30

cdr3_nt: TGTGCCAGCAGCGTAGCGGGGGGAAATGAGCAGTTCTTC
cdr3_aa: CASSVAGGNEQFF
j_call: TRBJ2-1
d_call: TRBD2
clone_size: many
v_call: TRBV9

cdr3_nt: TGTGCCAGCAGTTTCGGCGGATTCTCCTACGAGCAGTACTTC
cdr3_aa: CASSFGGFSYEQYF
j_call: TRBJ2-7
d_call: NA
clone_size: many
v_call: TRBV12-3/TRBV12-4

cdr3_nt: TGCGCCAGCAGCCGGCGGGAGGTCGGCAAAAACATTCAGTACTTC
cdr3_aa: CASSRREVGKNIQYF
j_call: TRBJ2-4
d_call: TRBD2
clone_size: few
v_call: TRBV4-3